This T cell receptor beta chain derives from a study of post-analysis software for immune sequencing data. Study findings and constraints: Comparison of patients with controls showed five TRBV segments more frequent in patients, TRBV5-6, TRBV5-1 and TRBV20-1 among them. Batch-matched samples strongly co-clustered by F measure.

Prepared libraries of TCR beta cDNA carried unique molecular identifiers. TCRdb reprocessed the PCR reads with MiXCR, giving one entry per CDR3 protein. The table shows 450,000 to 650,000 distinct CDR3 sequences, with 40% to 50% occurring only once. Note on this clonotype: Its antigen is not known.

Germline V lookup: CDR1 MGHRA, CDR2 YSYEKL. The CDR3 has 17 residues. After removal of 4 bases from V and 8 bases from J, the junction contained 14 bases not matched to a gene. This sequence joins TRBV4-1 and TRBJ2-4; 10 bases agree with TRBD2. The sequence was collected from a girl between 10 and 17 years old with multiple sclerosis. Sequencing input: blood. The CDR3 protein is CASSPVGLAAVGDIQYF. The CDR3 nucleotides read TGCGCCAGCAGCCCGGTTGGACTAGCGGCTGTGGGGGACATTCAGTACTTC.